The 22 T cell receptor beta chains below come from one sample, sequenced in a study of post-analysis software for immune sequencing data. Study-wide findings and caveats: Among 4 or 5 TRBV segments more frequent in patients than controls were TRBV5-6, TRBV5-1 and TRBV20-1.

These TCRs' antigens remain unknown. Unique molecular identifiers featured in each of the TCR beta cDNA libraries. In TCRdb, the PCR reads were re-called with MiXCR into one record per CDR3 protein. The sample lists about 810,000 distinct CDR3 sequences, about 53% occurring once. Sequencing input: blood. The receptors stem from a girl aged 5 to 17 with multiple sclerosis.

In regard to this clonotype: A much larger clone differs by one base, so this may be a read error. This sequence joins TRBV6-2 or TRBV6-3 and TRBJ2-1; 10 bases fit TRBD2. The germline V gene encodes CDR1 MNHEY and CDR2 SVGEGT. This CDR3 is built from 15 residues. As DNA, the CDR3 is TGTGCCAGCAGTTATAGCGGGGGGTCCTACAGTGAGCAGTTCTTC. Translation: CASSYSGGSYSEQFF.

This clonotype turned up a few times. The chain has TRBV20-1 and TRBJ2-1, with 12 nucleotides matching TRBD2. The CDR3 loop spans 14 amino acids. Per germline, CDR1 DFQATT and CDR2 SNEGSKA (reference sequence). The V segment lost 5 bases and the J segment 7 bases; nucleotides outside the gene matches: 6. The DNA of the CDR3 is TGCAGTGCTGTACTAGCGGGAGGAAAGAATGAGCAGTTCTTC. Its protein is CSAVLAGGKNEQFF.

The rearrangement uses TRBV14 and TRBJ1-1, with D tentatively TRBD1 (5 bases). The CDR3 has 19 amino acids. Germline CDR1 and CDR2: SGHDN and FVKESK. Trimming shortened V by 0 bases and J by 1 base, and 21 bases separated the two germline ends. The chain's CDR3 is CASSQDLGDLGEGNTEAFF. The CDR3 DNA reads TGTGCCAGCAGCCAAGATCTTGGAGATTTGGGGGAGGGGAACACTGAAGCTTTCTTT.

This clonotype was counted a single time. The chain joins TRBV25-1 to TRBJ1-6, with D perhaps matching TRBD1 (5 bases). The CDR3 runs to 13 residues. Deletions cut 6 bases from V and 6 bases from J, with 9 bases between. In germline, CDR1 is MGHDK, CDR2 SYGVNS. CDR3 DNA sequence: TGTGCCAGCAGGGGACTTAGTAATTCACCCCTCCACTTT. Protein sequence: CASRGLSNSPLHF.

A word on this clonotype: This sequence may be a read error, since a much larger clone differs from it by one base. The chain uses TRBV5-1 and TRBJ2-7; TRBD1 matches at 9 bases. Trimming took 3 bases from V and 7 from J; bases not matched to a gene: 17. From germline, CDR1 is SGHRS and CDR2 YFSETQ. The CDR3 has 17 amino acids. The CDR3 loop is CASSYSPGTGTYNEQYF. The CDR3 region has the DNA TGCGCCAGCAGCTATTCCCCCGGGACAGGGACCTACAATGAGCAGTACTTC.

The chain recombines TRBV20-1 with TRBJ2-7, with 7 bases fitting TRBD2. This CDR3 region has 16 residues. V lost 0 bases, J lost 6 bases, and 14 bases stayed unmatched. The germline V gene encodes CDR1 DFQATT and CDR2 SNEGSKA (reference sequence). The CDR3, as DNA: TGCAGTGCTAGAGATCTCGGGGGGAGTTGGGGGTTCGAGCAGTACTTC. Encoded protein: CSARDLGGSWGFEQYF.

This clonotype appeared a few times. CDR3 sequence (DNA): TGCGCCAGCAGTTTGCTAGCGGAACAACGGGATACGCAGTATTTT. Protein product: CASSLLAEQRDTQYF. The chain recombines TRBV5-1 with TRBJ2-3; TRBD2 matches 7 bases. V was clipped by 5 bases and J by 6 bases; unmatched bases: 12. CDR3 length equals 15 residues. Germline CDR1 SGHRS, CDR2 YFSETQ.

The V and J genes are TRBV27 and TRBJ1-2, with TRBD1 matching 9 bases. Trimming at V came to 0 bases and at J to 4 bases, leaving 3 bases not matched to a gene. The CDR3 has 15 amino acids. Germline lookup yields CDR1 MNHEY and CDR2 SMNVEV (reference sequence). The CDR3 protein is CASSLSQDRGYGYTF. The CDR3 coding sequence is TGTGCCAGCAGTTTATCCCAGGACAGGGGCTATGGCTACACCTTC.

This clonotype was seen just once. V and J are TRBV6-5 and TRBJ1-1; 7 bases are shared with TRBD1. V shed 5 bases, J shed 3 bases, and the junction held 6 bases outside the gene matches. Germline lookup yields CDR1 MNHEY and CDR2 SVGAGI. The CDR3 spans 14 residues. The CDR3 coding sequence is TGTGCCAGCAGTCCTCAGGGGGAGTACACTGAAGCTTTCTTT. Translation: CASSPQGEYTEAFF.

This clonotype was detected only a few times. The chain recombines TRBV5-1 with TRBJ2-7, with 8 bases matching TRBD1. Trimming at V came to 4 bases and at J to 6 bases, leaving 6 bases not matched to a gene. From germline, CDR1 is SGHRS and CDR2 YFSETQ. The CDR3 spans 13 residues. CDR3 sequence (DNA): TGCGCCAGCAGCCCACAGGGGGGCGTCGAGCAGTACTTC. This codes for CASSPQGGVEQYF.

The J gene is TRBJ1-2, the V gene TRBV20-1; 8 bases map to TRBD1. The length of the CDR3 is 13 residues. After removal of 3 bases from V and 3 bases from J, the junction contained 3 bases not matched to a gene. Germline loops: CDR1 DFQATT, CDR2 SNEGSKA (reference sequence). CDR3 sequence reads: CSARRQGYYGYTF. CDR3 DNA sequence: TGCAGTGCTAGGCGACAGGGGTACTATGGCTACACCTTC.

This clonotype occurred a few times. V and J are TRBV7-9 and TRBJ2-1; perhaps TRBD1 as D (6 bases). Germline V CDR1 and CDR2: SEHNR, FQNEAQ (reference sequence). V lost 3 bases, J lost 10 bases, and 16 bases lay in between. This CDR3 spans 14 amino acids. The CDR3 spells CASSFWTEPYEQFF. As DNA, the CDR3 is TGTGCCAGCAGCTTCTGGACAGAGCCCTACGAGCAGTTCTTC.

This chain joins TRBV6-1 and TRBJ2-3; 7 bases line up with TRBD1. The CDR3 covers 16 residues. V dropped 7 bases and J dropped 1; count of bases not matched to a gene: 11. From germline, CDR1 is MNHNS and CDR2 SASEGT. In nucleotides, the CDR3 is TGTGCCAGCAACAGACAGGGATATAGTCGCACAGATACGCAGTATTTT. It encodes CASNRQGYSRTDTQYF.

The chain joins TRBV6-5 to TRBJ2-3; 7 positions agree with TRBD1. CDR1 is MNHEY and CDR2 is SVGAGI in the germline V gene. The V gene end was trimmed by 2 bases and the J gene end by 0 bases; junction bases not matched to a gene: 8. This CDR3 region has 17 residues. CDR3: CASSYPWTGSSTDTQYF. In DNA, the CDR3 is TGTGCCAGCAGTTACCCTTGGACAGGTTCTAGCACAGATACGCAGTATTTT.

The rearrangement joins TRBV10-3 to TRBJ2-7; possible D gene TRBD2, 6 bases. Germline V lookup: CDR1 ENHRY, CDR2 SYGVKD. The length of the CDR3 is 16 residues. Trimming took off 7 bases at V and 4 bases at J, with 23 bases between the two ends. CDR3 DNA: TGTGCCATCAACGCTGGGCGGGGAGCATTCTCTTACGAGCAGTACTTC. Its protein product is CAINAGRGAFSYEQYF.

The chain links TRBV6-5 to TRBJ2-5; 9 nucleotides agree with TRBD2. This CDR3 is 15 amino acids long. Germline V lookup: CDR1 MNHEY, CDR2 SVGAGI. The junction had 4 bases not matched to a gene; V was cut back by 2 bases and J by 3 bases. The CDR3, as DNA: TGTGCCAGCAGTTACGCGGGAGGGCCTGAAGAGACCCAGTACTTC. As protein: CASSYAGGPEETQYF.

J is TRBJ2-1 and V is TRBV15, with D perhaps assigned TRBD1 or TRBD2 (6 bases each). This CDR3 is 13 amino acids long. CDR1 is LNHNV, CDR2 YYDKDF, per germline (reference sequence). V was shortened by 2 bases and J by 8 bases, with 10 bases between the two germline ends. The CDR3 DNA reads TGTGCCACCAGCAGACGGGGGCCCGATGAGCAGTTCTTC. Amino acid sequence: CATSRRGPDEQFF.

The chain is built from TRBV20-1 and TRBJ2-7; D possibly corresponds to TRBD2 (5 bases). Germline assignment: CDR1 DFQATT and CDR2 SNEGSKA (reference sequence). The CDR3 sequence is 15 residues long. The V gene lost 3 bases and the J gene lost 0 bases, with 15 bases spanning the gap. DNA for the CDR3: TGCAGTGCTAGTGACCGGGGTAGCGCCTCCTACGAGCAGTACTTC. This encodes CSASDRGSASYEQYF.

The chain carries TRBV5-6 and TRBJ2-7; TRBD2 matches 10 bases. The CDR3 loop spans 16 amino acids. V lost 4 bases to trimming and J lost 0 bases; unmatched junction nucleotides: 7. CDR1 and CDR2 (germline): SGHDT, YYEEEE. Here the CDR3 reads CASSGRLAGASYEQYF. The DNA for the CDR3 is TGTGCCAGCAGCGGACGGCTAGCGGGGGCCTCCTACGAGCAGTACTTC. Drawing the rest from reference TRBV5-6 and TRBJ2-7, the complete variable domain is DAGVTQSPTHLIKTRGQQVTLRCSPKSGHDTVSWYQQALGQGPQFIFQYYEEEERQRGNFPDRFSGHQFPNYSSELNVNALLLGDSALYLCASSGRLAGASYEQYFGPGTRLTVT.

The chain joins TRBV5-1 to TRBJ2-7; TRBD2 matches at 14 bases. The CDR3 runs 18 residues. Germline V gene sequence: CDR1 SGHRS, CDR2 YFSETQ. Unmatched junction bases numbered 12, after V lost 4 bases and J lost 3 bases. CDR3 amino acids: CASSIGGLAGGRFYEQYF. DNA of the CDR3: TGCGCCAGCAGCATAGGAGGACTAGCGGGAGGCCGATTCTACGAGCAGTACTTC.

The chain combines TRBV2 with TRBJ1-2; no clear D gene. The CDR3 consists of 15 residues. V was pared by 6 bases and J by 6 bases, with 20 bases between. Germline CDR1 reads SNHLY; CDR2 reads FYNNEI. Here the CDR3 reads CASSATLGQLNGYTF. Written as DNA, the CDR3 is TGTGCCAGCAGCGCCACCCTCGGGCAGCTCAATGGCTACACCTTC.

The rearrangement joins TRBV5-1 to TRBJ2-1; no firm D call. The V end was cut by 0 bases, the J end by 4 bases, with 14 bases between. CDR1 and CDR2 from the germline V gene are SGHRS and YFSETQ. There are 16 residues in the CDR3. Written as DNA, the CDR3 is TGCGCCAGCAGCTTGGACGGCGGCAGAAAGTACAATGAGCAGTTCTTC. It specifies CASSLDGGRKYNEQFF.